This TCR beta chain was found in a study of cytomegalovirus exposure and HLA in healthy donors. The study's findings and limits: TCR beta sequences numbering 15,000 to 20,000 were associated with HLA alleles at 0.05 false discovery rate in a later analysis. Some V segments (TRBV6-2 and TRBV6-3 among them) were excluded as indistinguishable.

CDR1 SGHNT and CDR2 YENEEA come from the germline V gene. V was cut by 0 bases and J by 1 base, with 9 bases left in between. This CDR3 is built from 15 residues. Amplification used 60 Vbeta primers and 13 Jbeta primers. The assay was immunoSEQ multiplex PCR, and TCRdb's table has in-frame clones only and misses some. The table shows approximately 110,000 clones, with about 74% occurring only once. Concerning this clone itself: No antigen is known for it.

This sequence was found in a woman in her forties or fifties in good health and CMV-seropositive. Sequenced: PBMCs. The V call is TRBV11-3, the J call TRBJ2-5, with D uncertain. CDR3 in DNA: TGTGCCAGCAGCTTAGATGGTACACCCCAAGAGACCCAGTACTTC. Protein sequence: CASSLDGTPQETQYF.